This T cell receptor (beta chain) was recorded in a study of blood T cell repertoires in COVID-19. Recovery among Cohort 3 donors was established by two negative PCRs, clearance, or symptom resolution. The table came from immunoSEQ multiplex PCR; TCRdb's copy has only in-frame clones and leaves some out. The sample records around 300,000 clones, about nine tenths being singletons. The CDR3 contains 21 residues. V dropped 4 bases and J dropped 1; count of bases not matched to a gene: 17. CDR1 is SGHVS and CDR2 is FQNEAQ in the germline V gene. The TCR originated in a woman between 40 and 55 years old who had recovered from COVID-19. The source material was PBMCs or T cells enriched from blood (not recorded which). The V call is TRBV7-8, the J call TRBJ2-2, with TRBD2 matching over 11 bases. As DNA, the CDR3 is TGTGCCAGCAGCTCTTCCGTCAATATAGCGGGAGGGTTCGGGAACACCGGGGAGCTGTTTTTT. Amino acid sequence: CASSSSVNIAGGFGNTGELFF.